This T cell receptor beta chain was obtained from a study of cytomegalovirus exposure and HLA in healthy donors. 60 Vbeta and 13 Jbeta primers were used in PCR. Per the study methods: A later analysis counted 65 million to 95 million unique TCR beta chains, some 12 million shared. Some clones are missing from TCRdb's copy, which holds only in-frame ones; the method was immunoSEQ multiplex PCR. The V and J calls and clone size come from that table; D and trimming were worked out from the DNA. The sample includes approximately 160,000 clones, 82% of them seen just once. Turning to this clone: The target antigen is unknown.

Findings and limits, study-wide: It was taken for granted in presence/absence analyses that sequencing depth across donors was roughly uniform.

The sequence was collected from a girl aged 5 to 17 in good health and CMV-seropositive. Sequencing was done on a sample of PBMCs.

The CDR3 coding sequence is TGTGCCACCAGCAGAGATCTTTCCCTGTACAGCCAAGAGACCCAGTACTTC. Protein sequence: CATSRDLSLYSQETQYF. The chain uses TRBV15 and TRBJ2-5; D call uncertain. V lost 0 bases, J lost 1 base, and 15 bases lay in between. Per germline, CDR1 LNHNV and CDR2 YYDKDF (reference sequence). This CDR3 is built from 17 residues.